These 30 T cell receptor beta chains were sequenced from one sample in a study of OX40 agonist ivuxolimab in advanced cancers. The data were produced by immunoSEQ multiplex PCR, yet TCRdb's version contains in-frame clones alone and is incomplete. The sample records 95,000 to 120,000 clones, roughly 90% being singletons. The sample was CD4+ or CD8+ T cells sorted from blood, taken in a trial of the OX40 agonist ivuxolimab. The receptors stem from an adult with an advanced solid tumor such as melanoma, head and neck, liver or kidney cancer.

The chain employs TRBV21-1 and TRBJ2-1. TRBV21-1 is assigned pseudogene status. There are 14 residues in the CDR3. The CDR3 nucleotides read TGTGCCAGCAGCAAAGCGCTTTTAGGGAATGAGCAGTTCTTC. Its translation is CASSKALLGNEQFF.

The chain carries TRBV19 and TRBJ1-5, with D hard to call. The germline V gene has CDR1 LNHDA and CDR2 SQIVND (reference sequence). The V end was cut by 3 bases, the J end by 4 bases, with 13 bases between. This CDR3 has 15 residues. CDR3 region: CASSISGVLNQPQHF. DNA of the CDR3: TGTGCCAGTAGTATCTCTGGGGTCTTAAATCAGCCCCAGCATTTT.

The rearrangement joins TRBV10-3 to TRBJ1-1; no reliable D call. This CDR3 contains 15 residues. Trimming shortened V by 9 bases and J by 1 base, and 18 bases separated the two germline ends. Germline CDR1 reads ENHRY; CDR2 reads SYGVKD. In nucleotides, the CDR3 is TGTGCCATATCGCTAGGAGGCAGCCAGAACACTGAAGCTTTCTTT. This sequence encodes CAISLGGSQNTEAFF.

This clone was seen once. The chain employs TRBV14 and TRBJ1-5; tentative D call: TRBD1 (6 bases). This CDR3 has 19 amino acids. Trimming removed 4 bases from V and 3 bases from J, with 25 bases in between. Germline V gene sequence: CDR1 SGHDN, CDR2 FVKESK. CDR3 nucleotide sequence: TGTGCCAGCAGCCCACTCCCGCCGACAGGCGTAAGGGTCAATCAGCCCCAGCATTTT. It encodes CASSPLPPTGVRVNQPQHF.

This rearrangement joins TRBV27 to TRBJ2-3; D is uncertain. Trimming stripped 5 bases from V and 3 bases from J, with 6 bases between. There are 12 residues in the CDR3. Per the germline V gene, CDR1 is MNHEY and CDR2 is SMNVEV (reference sequence). DNA for the CDR3: TGTGCCAGCAGTAGGCGGACAGATACGCAGTATTTT. The encoded protein is CASSRRTDTQYF.

V is TRBV21-1 and J is TRBJ2-4; the table's D call, TRBD2, was not checked against the DNA. TRBV21-1 is assigned pseudogene status. CDR3 length: 19 amino acids. CDR3 bases: TGTGCCAGCAGCAAAGAGACTAGCGGGGAAAGGGCAGCCAAAAACATTCAGTACTTC. Its translation: CASSKETSGERAAKNIQYF.

This chain joins TRBV6-6 and TRBJ1-2; D unclear. The CDR3 is 14 amino acids. Trimming removed 2 bases from V and 2 bases from J, with 9 bases in between. In germline, CDR1 is MNHNY, CDR2 SVGAGI (reference sequence). The CDR3 DNA is TGTGCCAGCAGTTACGCTGGAGGGAACTATGGCTACACCTTC. This translates into CASSYAGGNYGYTF.

This chain uses TRBV5-1 with TRBJ2-1, with D unresolved. The V and J ends lost 0 bases and 7 bases respectively, with 8 bases between them. CDR3 length equals 13 residues. Germline V CDR1 and CDR2: SGHRS, YFSETQ. The CDR3 DNA is TGCGCCAGCAGCTTGGAAATTTCTAATGAGCAGTTCTTC. Its protein product is CASSLEISNEQFF.

In DNA form, the CDR3 reads TGCGCCAGCAGCCAAGCTTCCAGACAGGGGTCCTACGAGCAGTACTTC. This translates into CASSQASRQGSYEQYF. This chain joins TRBV4-1 and TRBJ2-7, with TRBD1 matching over 8 bases. The CDR3 spans 16 residues. The V segment lost 1 base and the J segment 1 base; nucleotides outside the gene matches: 6. Germline V gives CDR1 MGHRA, CDR2 YSYEKL.

This clone appeared a single time. The rearrangement uses TRBV12-5 and TRBJ1-2; D call uncertain. Germline values: CDR1 LGHNT, CDR2 FRNRAP. Trimming removed 5 bases from V and 4 bases from J, with 5 bases in between. CDR3 length equals 11 residues. The CDR3 reads CASGELYGYTF. DNA for the CDR3: TGTGCTAGTGGTGAGCTCTATGGCTACACCTTC.

J is TRBJ2-3 and V is TRBV9, with 8 bases identical to TRBD2. This CDR3 has 14 residues. The V gene end was trimmed by 3 bases and the J gene end by 1 base; junction bases not matched to a gene: 1. Germline V gene lookup returns CDR1 SGDLS and CDR2 YYNGEE. In DNA, the CDR3 is TGTGCCAGCAGCGAACTAGCGGGCACAGATACGCAGTATTTT. As protein: CASSELAGTDTQYF.

The chain carries TRBV4-2 and TRBJ2-7, with a possible D match to TRBD2 (5 bases). Germline loops: CDR1 LGHNA, CDR2 YNFKEQ. The CDR3 spans 14 residues. V lost 2 bases to trimming and J lost 7 bases, with 15 bases between them. In DNA form, the CDR3 reads TGTGCCAGCAGCCAATCGGGTGTCGGAGGAGAGCAGTACTTC. This gives the protein CASSQSGVGGEQYF.

The V and J genes are TRBV9 and TRBJ2-1, with 10 bases fitting TRBD2. J gave up 12 bases and V 1 base, and 10 bases lay outside the gene matches. Germline V gene sequence: CDR1 SGDLS, CDR2 YYNGEE. The CDR3 contains 15 residues. CDR3 nucleotides: TGTGCCAGCAGCGTAAGCGGGAGGGCCGGGAGGGGGCAGTTCTTC. This encodes CASSVSGRAGRGQFF.

V usage is TRBV5-1 and J usage is TRBJ1-1, with D tentatively TRBD1 (5 bases). Germline V gene sequence: CDR1 SGHRS, CDR2 YFSETQ. With 0 bases removed from V and 5 bases from J, the gap between germline ends came to 11 bases. This CDR3 is 14 amino acids long. CDR3 in DNA: TGCGCCAGCAGCTTGGGGCAGGGAACAACTGAAGCTTTCTTT. Protein sequence: CASSLGQGTTEAFF. Based on the CDR3 plus reference TRBV5-1 and TRBJ1-1, the full variable domain is KAGVTQTPRYLIKTRGQQVTLSCSPISGHRSVSWYQQTPGQGLQFLFEYFSETQRNKGNFPGRFSGRQFSNSRSEMNVSTLELGDSALYLCASSLGQGTTEAFFGQGTRLTVV.

This clone has just one count. The J gene is TRBJ2-7, the V gene TRBV30; 7 bases line up with TRBD2. The CDR3 covers 12 residues. V dropped 1 base and J dropped 3; count of bases not matched to a gene: 0. Germline V gene sequence: CDR1 GTSNPN, CDR2 SVGIG (reference sequence). The DNA of the CDR3 is TGTGCCTGGAGTGGGGGGGGCTACGAGCAGTACTTC. This encodes CAWSGGGYEQYF. Full variable domain (remainder filled in from reference TRBV30 and TRBJ2-7): SQTIHQWPATLVQPVGSPLSLECTVEGTSNPNLYWYRQAAGRGLQLLFYSVGIGQISSEVPQNLSASRPQDRQFILSSKKLLLSDSGFYLCAWSGGGYEQYFGPGTRLTVT.

The V call is TRBV29-1, the J call TRBJ2-3; perhaps TRBD2 as D (6 bases). Looked up from germline, CDR1 is SQVTM and CDR2 is ANQGSEA. This CDR3 comprises 16 residues. V was cut by 1 base and J by 5 bases, with 19 bases left in between. The chain's CDR3 is CSVEGKGGVGLDTQYF. As DNA, the CDR3 is TGCAGCGTTGAAGGGAAAGGCGGGGTTGGTCTAGATACGCAGTATTTT.

This rearrangement joins TRBV18 to TRBJ2-1, with D possibly matching TRBD2 (5 bases). There are 15 residues in the CDR3. The V end lost 1 base, the J end lost 8 bases, and 15 bases lay between the germline ends. CDR1 is KGHSH and CDR2 is LQKENI in the germline V gene. The CDR3 DNA is TGTGCCAGCTCACCACGCCGGGATCCATCAGATGAGCAGTTCTTC. It is translated as CASSPRRDPSDEQFF.

The chain has TRBV11-3 and TRBJ1-1; D is uncertain. V lost 3 bases, J lost 1 base, and 6 bases lay in between. Germline V gene data show CDR1 as SGHNT and CDR2 as YENEEA. This CDR3 region has 13 residues. The CDR3 DNA reads as TGTGCCAGCAGCTTTGGGAGGAACACTGAAGCTTTCTTT. Translated: CASSFGRNTEAFF.

This clone was observed a single time. The chain combines TRBV18 with TRBJ2-3, with 11 positions matching TRBD2. Looked up from germline, CDR1 is KGHSH and CDR2 is LQKENI. Trimming took 3 bases from V and 14 from J; bases not matched to a gene: 7. The CDR3 sequence is 13 residues long. The CDR3 nucleotides read TGTGCCAGCTCACCCTTTTCCGGGACTAGCGGGTATTTT. Translation: CASSPFSGTSGYF.

This clone was detected a few times. The chain employs TRBV29-1 and TRBJ1-1; D is uncertain. V was pared by 4 bases and J by 2 bases, with 8 bases between. Germline assignment: CDR1 SQVTM and CDR2 ANQGSEA. The CDR3 has 12 amino acids. CDR3 nucleotides: TGCAGCGTTGCACGAATAAACACTGAAGCTTTCTTT. Translating it yields CSVARINTEAFF.

The sample holds one count of this clone. The CDR3 nucleotides are TGTGCCAGTTCGCGGGGGGCCTACAATGAGCAGTTCTTC. This translates into CASSRGAYNEQFF. This chain connects TRBV19 to TRBJ2-1; 8 nucleotides align to TRBD2. The CDR3 has 13 amino acids. Losses at the gene ends were 8 bases for V and 2 bases for J; bases not matched to a gene: 2. CDR1 and CDR2 from the germline V gene are LNHDA and SQIVND (reference sequence).

The rearrangement joins TRBV5-1 to TRBJ2-3; weak D call: TRBD2 (6 bases). The V and J ends lost 4 bases and 2 bases respectively, with 17 bases between them. CDR1 is SGHRS and CDR2 is YFSETQ in the germline V gene. The CDR3 loop spans 16 amino acids. CDR3 protein: CASSPQYAGLTDTQYF. The CDR3 nucleotides are TGCGCCAGCAGCCCGCAGTACGCGGGGCTCACAGATACGCAGTATTTT. Full variable domain (outside the CDR3, taken from reference TRBV5-1 and TRBJ2-3): KAGVTQTPRYLIKTRGQQVTLSCSPISGHRSVSWYQQTPGQGLQFLFEYFSETQRNKGNFPGRFSGRQFSNSRSEMNVSTLELGDSALYLCASSPQYAGLTDTQYFGPGTRLTVL.

V gene TRBV27 combines with J gene TRBJ1-2; D uncertain. V was clipped by 4 bases and J by 4 bases, with 10 bases between them. CDR1 is MNHEY, CDR2 SMNVEV, per germline (reference sequence). This CDR3 contains 13 residues. This CDR3 is CASSSLAFYGYTF. CDR3 bases: TGTGCCAGCAGTTCCCTCGCCTTCTATGGCTACACCTTC.

This clone occurred a few times. The rearrangement links TRBV19 to TRBJ1-1; the match to TRBD1 covers 7 bases. V was pared by 5 bases and J by 0 bases, with 12 bases of the junction left unmatched. The CDR3 runs 17 residues. In germline, CDR1 is LNHDA, CDR2 SQIVND (reference sequence). CDR3 sequence (DNA): TGTGCCAGTAGTCAGGGGCAGGGGGTGTTCCTGAACACTGAAGCTTTCTTT. Translated, it gives CASSQGQGVFLNTEAFF.

V and J are TRBV5-1 and TRBJ2-7; D gene uncertain. The DNA end is a closer match to TRBJ2-5, so the J assignment may be wrong. This CDR3 spans 13 amino acids. From germline, CDR1 is SGHRS and CDR2 YFSETQ. This chain's CDR3 is CASSLPSQETQYF. The DNA for the CDR3 is TGCGCCAGCAGCTTGCCCTCCCAAGAGACCCAGTACTTC.

The V and J genes are TRBV5-1 and TRBJ2-3; D is uncertain. CDR1 and CDR2 from the germline V gene are SGHRS and YFSETQ. This CDR3 has 13 amino acids. The V end was cut by 0 bases, the J end by 3 bases, with 5 bases between. The chain's CDR3 is CASSLGQTDTQYF. In DNA form, the CDR3 reads TGCGCCAGCAGCTTGGGGCAGACAGATACGCAGTATTTT. Using reference TRBV5-1 and TRBJ2-3 for the parts outside the CDR3, the full variable domain is KAGVTQTPRYLIKTRGQQVTLSCSPISGHRSVSWYQQTPGQGLQFLFEYFSETQRNKGNFPGRFSGRQFSNSRSEMNVSTLELGDSALYLCASSLGQTDTQYFGPGTRLTVL.

The chain combines TRBV6-1 with TRBJ1-2; TRBD1 might be the D (5 bases). CDR1 and CDR2 (germline): MNHNS, SASEGT. Deletions cut 10 bases from V and 2 bases from J, with 14 bases between. CDR3 length: 13 residues. The CDR3 region is CATKRQSNYGYTF. CDR3 in DNA: TGTGCCACTAAACGACAGTCCAACTATGGCTACACCTTC.

The chain uses TRBV5-1 and TRBJ2-2; 7 bases are a match to TRBD1. V trimming: 0 bases; J trimming: 3 bases; junction bases outside the gene matches: 8. Per germline, CDR1 SGHRS and CDR2 YFSETQ. The CDR3 contains 17 residues. The chain's CDR3 is CASSLDTDRTYTGELFF. CDR3 nucleotide sequence: TGCGCCAGCAGCTTGGATACGGACAGGACCTACACCGGGGAGCTGTTTTTT.

The V and J genes are TRBV30 and TRBJ1-2; D ambiguous. Trimming shortened V by 0 bases and J by 4 bases, and 3 bases separated the two germline ends. The CDR3 extends over 11 amino acids. Germline CDR1 reads GTSNPN; CDR2 reads SVGIG (reference sequence). As DNA, the CDR3 is TGTGCCTGGAGTGTGGGCTATGGCTACACCTTC. Translating it yields CAWSVGYGYTF.

The CDR3 DNA reads TGCGCCAGCAGCACGAATCCGGGACAGGGGGGGGGCTACACCTTC. This gives the protein CASSTNPGQGGGYTF. J is TRBJ1-2 and V is TRBV5-1; 11 nucleotides agree with TRBD1. Looked up from germline, CDR1 is SGHRS and CDR2 is YFSETQ. V lost 4 bases and J lost 8; bases outside the gene matches: 10. The CDR3 loop spans 15 amino acids.